In its sample, the clone carrying this T cell receptor beta chain was seen once. The antigen is undetermined. This sample is part of a study of blood T cells in healthy people across ages. Total RNA, at least 5 micrograms per sample, was extracted from PBMCs. Sample-barcoded 5' priming and a J-beta primer mix drove a second PCR of roughly 6 to 12 cycles. TCRdb used MiXCR to reprocess the 5' RACE reads, holding one entry per CDR3 protein. The sample includes around 990,000 distinct CDR3 sequences, roughly 24% of them seen just once. There are 12 residues in the CDR3. Looked up from germline, CDR1 is DFQATT and CDR2 is SNEGSKA (reference sequence). The J segment lost 10 bases and the V segment lost 2 bases, leaving 4 bases of the junction unmatched. The study's findings and limits: It was the long-lived donors that had more naive CD4+ cells and higher diversity than aged donors.

The data also belong to a second study, concerning T cells of mothers and their children.

The chain links TRBV20-1 to TRBJ2-1; TRBD2 matches 8 bases. This sequence was found in a girl between 2 and 10 years old in good health. The sample was blood. CDR3 DNA sequence: TGCAGTGCTAGACCAACTAGCGGCGAGCAGTTCTTC. Translating it yields CSARPTSGEQFF.